These 18 T cell receptor beta chains share one sample of origin, sequenced in a study of blood T cell repertoires in COVID-19. TCRdb's copy holds only in-frame clones and misses some; the assay was immunoSEQ multiplex PCR. The table lists about 250,000 clones, approximately 86% of them singletons. Sequenced: peripheral blood. The source of these receptors is a woman aged 60-75 years who had recovered from COVID-19.

This chain connects TRBV5-6 to TRBJ1-2, with D possibly being TRBD1 (5 bases). Germline V gene sequence: CDR1 SGHDT, CDR2 YYEEEE. The CDR3 spans 14 residues. Trimming stripped 0 bases from V and 3 bases from J, with 9 bases between. The CDR3 loop reads CASSLVQGYYGYTF. CDR3 coding DNA: TGTGCCAGCAGCTTGGTGCAGGGCTACTATGGCTACACCTTC.

This sequence joins TRBV27 and TRBJ1-5; D may be TRBD1 (5 bases). The CDR3 contains 16 residues. Trimming took 3 bases from V and 7 from J, leaving 19 bases between them. CDR1 and CDR2 (germline): MNHEY, SMNVEV (reference sequence). The CDR3 sequence is CASSFGSTGTSQPQHF. The CDR3, as DNA: TGTGCCAGCAGTTTTGGGTCAACAGGTACAAGCCAGCCCCAGCATTTT.

The chain combines TRBV5-1 with TRBJ1-2; possibly TRBD1 for D (6 bases). V was cut by 4 bases and J by 5 bases, with 21 bases left in between. The CDR3 has 16 amino acids. The V gene's germline CDR1 is SGHRS and CDR2 YFSETQ. The CDR3 loop reads CASSPSYRGAEYGYTF. The CDR3 DNA is TGCGCCAGCAGCCCTTCCTATCGGGGGGCGGAATATGGCTACACCTTC.

This sequence joins TRBV25-1 and TRBJ1-2; tentative D call: TRBD1 (5 bases). Trimming took 9 bases from V and 0 from J, leaving 11 bases between them. CDR3 length: 13 amino acids. Per germline, CDR1 MGHDK and CDR2 SYGVNS. CDR3 nucleotide sequence: TGTGCCAGTACTCAGGGATCTAACTATGGCTACACCTTC. It encodes CASTQGSNYGYTF.

This sequence joins TRBV6-5 and TRBJ2-5, with 8 positions matching TRBD1. Germline CDR1 is MNHEY and CDR2 is SVGAGI. The ends lost 5 bases at V and 5 bases at J; junction bases unmatched: 10. The CDR3 totals 15 residues. The CDR3 sequence: CASSTGQGGWETQYF. In DNA form, the CDR3 reads TGTGCCAGCAGTACAGGACAGGGAGGTTGGGAGACCCAGTACTTC.

This rearrangement joins TRBV27 to TRBJ1-3; 8 positions match TRBD1. V gave up 3 bases and J gave up 3 bases; unmatched junction bases: 10. Germline V lookup: CDR1 MNHEY, CDR2 SMNVEV (reference sequence). The CDR3 consists of 17 residues. This CDR3 reads CASSFSDRGECGNTIYF. The CDR3 nucleotides read TGTGCCAGCAGTTTCTCTGACAGGGGCGAATGTGGAAACACCATATATTTT.

CDR3: CASKPGQHTGELFF. The CDR3 DNA reads TGTGCCAGTAAGCCGGGACAACACACCGGGGAGCTGTTTTTT. The V gene is TRBV19, the J gene TRBJ2-2; tentative D call: TRBD1 (6 bases). Trimming left V 7 bases short and J 3 bases short, with 12 bases between. Germline V gene data show CDR1 as LNHDA and CDR2 as SQIVND (reference sequence). The CDR3 runs 14 residues. Using reference TRBV19 and TRBJ2-2 for the parts outside the CDR3, the full variable domain is DGGITQSPKYLFRKEGQNVTLSCEQNLNHDAMYWYRQDPGQGLRLIYYSQIVNDFQKGDIAEGYSVSREKKESFPLTVTSAQKNPTAFYLCASKPGQHTGELFFGEGSRLTVL.

The chain couples TRBV19 to TRBJ2-5; TRBD2 matches 9 bases. Germline assignment: CDR1 LNHDA and CDR2 SQIVND (reference sequence). The J segment lost 4 bases and the V segment lost 2 bases, leaving 2 bases of the junction unmatched. The CDR3 consists of 14 residues. CDR3 loop: CASSISRGGETQYF. In DNA form, the CDR3 reads TGTGCCAGTAGTATATCGCGGGGGGGAGAGACCCAGTACTTC.

This clone appeared a single time. The chain carries TRBV6-5 and TRBJ1-5; the match to TRBD1 covers 10 bases. The germline V gene has CDR1 MNHEY and CDR2 SVGAGI. Trimming at V came to 8 bases and at J to 5 bases, leaving 3 bases not matched to a gene. The CDR3 is 13 residues long. The CDR3 reads CASRQGAHQPQHF. As DNA, the CDR3 is TGTGCCAGCCGACAGGGGGCCCATCAGCCCCAGCATTTT.

This sequence joins TRBV5-1 and TRBJ2-3; TRBD2 is a possible D gene (6 bases). V lost 4 bases to trimming and J lost 4 bases, with 25 bases between them. The CDR3 has 18 amino acids. Germline loops: CDR1 SGHRS, CDR2 YFSETQ. The CDR3 sequence is CASSLLGTRFRVADTQYF. The CDR3 DNA reads TGCGCCAGCAGCCTCCTCGGGACTCGCTTTCGTGTTGCAGATACGCAGTATTTT.

This clone has at least ten counts. This chain joins TRBV3-1 (or the pseudogene TRBV3-2) and TRBJ1-2; 10 nucleotides align to TRBD1. Germline trimming cut 4 bases from V and 7 bases from J; bases unmatched to any gene: 6. The CDR3 covers 14 residues. Per germline, CDR1 LGHDT and CDR2 YNNKEL (reference sequence). CDR3 nucleotide sequence: TGTGCCAGCAGCCCCGGGACAGGGGATACTGGCTACACCTTC. Translation: CASSPGTGDTGYTF.

The table lists this clone with a count of one. The genes are TRBV7-7 and TRBJ2-5; D possibly corresponds to TRBD1 (5 bases). The CDR3 extends over 13 amino acids. CDR1 is SSHAT, CDR2 FNYEAQ, per germline (reference sequence). CDR3 residues: CASVEGVGETQYF. The CDR3 DNA is TGTGCTAGTGTCGAAGGGGTGGGAGAGACCCAGTACTTC.

CDR3 amino acids: CASSFGGFGDQPQHF. For the CDR3, the DNA is TGTGCCAGCAGCTTCGGGGGATTTGGGGATCAGCCCCAGCATTTT. V is TRBV7-2 and J is TRBJ1-5, with D perhaps matching TRBD1 (5 bases). CDR3 length: 15 amino acids. CDR1 is SGHTA and CDR2 is FQGNSA in the germline V gene. Between the trimmed V and J ends, which lost 3 bases and 5 bases, there was a span of 14 bases.

The chain links TRBV7-2 to TRBJ2-7; TRBD1 agrees at 9 bases. V was pared by 5 bases and J by 2 bases, with 4 bases of the junction left unmatched. This CDR3 region has 14 residues. CDR1 is SGHTA, CDR2 FQGNSA, per germline. CDR3 DNA sequence: TGTGCCAGCAGCGAGGGGACAGGGCCCTACGAGCAGTACTTC. Protein: CASSEGTGPYEQYF.

This clone turned up a few times. The chain recombines TRBV25-1 with TRBJ1-5; 7 nucleotides agree with TRBD1. This CDR3 region has 14 residues. Germline V CDR1 and CDR2: MGHDK, SYGVNS. The V gene end was trimmed by 4 bases and the J gene end by 5 bases; junction bases not matched to a gene: 5. CDR3 in DNA: TGTGCCAGCAGTGCTCTCAGGGGGGATCAGCCCCAGCATTTT. It is translated as CASSALRGDQPQHF.

J is TRBJ2-1 and V is TRBV29-1, with 10 bases identical to TRBD1. Germline V gene sequence: CDR1 SQVTM, CDR2 ANQGSEA. This CDR3 region has 15 residues. Germline trimming cut 5 bases from V and 6 bases from J; bases unmatched to any gene: 10. CDR3 in amino acids: CSVPGTGAPSNEQFF. In nucleotides, the CDR3 is TGCAGCGTTCCCGGGACAGGGGCGCCCTCCAATGAGCAGTTCTTC.

This clone has only a few counts. The rearrangement links TRBV5-1 to TRBJ2-2; TRBD2 agrees at 8 bases. Germline assignment: CDR1 SGHRS and CDR2 YFSETQ. This CDR3 region has 17 residues. J lost 0 bases, V lost 1 base, and 5 bases had no gene match. In DNA form, the CDR3 reads TGCGCCAGCAGCTTGCAAGGACTAGCTTCGAACACCGGGGAGCTGTTTTTT. Its translation is CASSLQGLASNTGELFF.

The genes are TRBV7-2 and TRBJ2-3; 7 bases line up with TRBD1. Germline loops: CDR1 SGHTA, CDR2 FQGNSA. The CDR3 runs to 14 residues. J lost 1 base, V lost 5 bases, and 3 bases had no gene match. The CDR3 spells CASSLGTGTDTQYF. The CDR3 region has the DNA TGTGCCAGCAGCCTGGGGACAGGCACAGATACGCAGTATTTT.